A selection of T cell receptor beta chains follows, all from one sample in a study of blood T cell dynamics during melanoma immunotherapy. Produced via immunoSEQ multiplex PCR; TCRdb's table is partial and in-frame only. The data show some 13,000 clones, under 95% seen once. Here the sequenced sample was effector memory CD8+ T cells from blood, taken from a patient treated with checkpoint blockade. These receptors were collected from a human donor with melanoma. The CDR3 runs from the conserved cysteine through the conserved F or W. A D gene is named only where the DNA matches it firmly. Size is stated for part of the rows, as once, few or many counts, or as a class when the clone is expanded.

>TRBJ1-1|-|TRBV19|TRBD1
CASSTGTGGTEAFF
TGTGCCAGTAGTACCGGGACAGGCGGCACTGAAGCTTTCTTT
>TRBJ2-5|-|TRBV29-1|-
CSAQAGARETQYF
TGCAGCGCCCAGGCGGGGGCGCGAGAGACCCAGTACTTC
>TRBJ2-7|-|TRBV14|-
CASSHRGYEQYF
TGTGCCAGCAGCCATCGGGGATACGAGCAGTACTTC
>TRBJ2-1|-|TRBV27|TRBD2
CASSLWIAGNNEQFF
TGTGCCAGCAGTTTATGGATAGCGGGGAATAATGAGCAGTTCTTC
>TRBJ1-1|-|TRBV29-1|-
CSWVGMDTEAFF
TGCAGCTGGGTAGGGATGGACACTGAAGCTTTCTTT
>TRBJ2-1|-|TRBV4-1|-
CASSQEKGTLQDHEQFF
TGCGCCAGCAGCCAAGAAAAAGGGACGCTCCAGGACCATGAGCAGTTCTTC
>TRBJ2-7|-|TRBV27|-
CASSIGTSYEQYF
TGTGCCAGCAGTATAGGGACGTCTTACGAGCAGTACTTC
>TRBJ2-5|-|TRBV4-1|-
CASSQGGGGGINQETQYF
TGCGCCAGCAGCCAAGGGGGAGGGGGCGGAATAAACCAAGAGACCCAGTACTTC
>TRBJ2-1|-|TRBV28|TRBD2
CASSFTSGGFSEQFF
TGTGCCAGCAGTTTTACTAGCGGGGGCTTCAGTGAGCAGTTCTTC
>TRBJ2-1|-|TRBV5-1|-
CASSLVDLPGPYNEQFF
TGCGCCAGCAGCTTGGTGGATTTACCGGGCCCTTACAATGAGCAGTTCTTC
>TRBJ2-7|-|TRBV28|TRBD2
CASSPLGRETYEQYF
TGTGCCAGCAGTCCCCTAGGGCGGGAGACCTACGAGCAGTACTTC
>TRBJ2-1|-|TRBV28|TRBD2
CASSLAGTSGSPHDEQFF
TGTGCCAGCAGTTTAGCGGGGACTAGCGGGAGTCCCCACGATGAGCAGTTCTTC
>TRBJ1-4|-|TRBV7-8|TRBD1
CASSWDRASEKLFF
TGTGCCAGCAGCTGGGACAGGGCTAGTGAAAAACTGTTTTTT
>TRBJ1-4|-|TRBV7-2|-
CASSLNRAGPEEKLFF
TGTGCCAGCAGCTTAAATCGGGCAGGCCCGGAAGAAAAACTGTTTTTT
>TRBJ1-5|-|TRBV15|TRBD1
CATSSTGGSNQPQHF
TGTGCCACCAGCAGTACAGGGGGCAGCAATCAGCCCCAGCATTTT
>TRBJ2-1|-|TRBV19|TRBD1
CASSIGTDNEQFF
TGTGCCAGTAGTATTGGGACAGACAATGAGCAGTTCTTC
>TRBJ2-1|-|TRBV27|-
CASSLRAETSYNEQFF
TGTGCCAGCAGTTTGAGAGCGGAGACGTCCTACAATGAGCAGTTCTTC
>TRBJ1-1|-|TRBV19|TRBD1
CASSPGQGMNTEAFF
TGTGCCAGTAGTCCTGGACAGGGGATGAACACTGAAGCTTTCTTT
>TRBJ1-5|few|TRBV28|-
CASSLLSTGANQPQHF
TGTGCCAGCAGTTTACTATCCACGGGGGCCAATCAGCCCCAGCATTTT
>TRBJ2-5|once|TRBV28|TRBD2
CASSLNLAGAFQETQYF
TGTGCCAGCAGTTTAAATCTAGCGGGAGCCTTCCAAGAGACCCAGTACTTC
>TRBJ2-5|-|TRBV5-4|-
CASSSPGLTKETQYF
TGTGCCAGCAGCTCCCCAGGACTGACAAAAGAGACCCAGTACTTC
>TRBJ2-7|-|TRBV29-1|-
CSVEDPSDVEQYF
TGCAGCGTTGAAGACCCATCGGACGTCGAGCAGTACTTC
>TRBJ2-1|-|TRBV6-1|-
CASSPLRGSYNEQFF
TGTGCCAGCAGTCCTTTGAGGGGGTCCTACAATGAGCAGTTCTTC
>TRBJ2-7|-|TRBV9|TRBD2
CASSASSGMSYEQYF
TGTGCCAGCAGCGCATCTAGCGGGATGTCCTACGAGCAGTACTTC
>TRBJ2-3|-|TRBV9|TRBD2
CASSPSGLAGVLRTDTQYF
TGTGCCAGCAGCCCATCAGGACTAGCGGGAGTTTTACGCACAGATACGCAGTATTTT
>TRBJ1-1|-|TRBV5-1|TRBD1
CASSPGTGSMNTEAFF
TGCGCCAGCAGCCCCGGGACAGGGAGCATGAACACTGAAGCTTTCTTT
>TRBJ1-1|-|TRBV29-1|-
CSVGLVWGGDTEAFF
TGCAGCGTTGGATTAGTGTGGGGAGGGGACACTGAAGCTTTCTTT